A single sample is the source of the 18 T cell receptor beta chains below, sequenced in a study of control samples from healthy donors and cancer patients. Sequencing was performed with immunoSEQ multiplex PCR; in TCRdb, only in-frame clones are kept and a portion is missing. The table records 60,000 to 75,000 clones, about 80% of them present only once. Sequenced: blood. The source of these receptors is a man between 45 and 60 years old in good health.

The rearrangement links TRBV15 to TRBJ2-1, with a tentative D call TRBD2 (5 bases). Per the germline V gene, CDR1 is LNHNV and CDR2 is YYDKDF (reference sequence). V shed 3 bases and J shed 4 bases, with 13 bases lying between them. The CDR3 contains 15 residues. Here the CDR3 reads CATSSKRQTYNEQFF. CDR3 nucleotide sequence: TGTGCCACCAGCAGTAAGCGGCAGACTTACAATGAGCAGTTCTTC. Drawing the rest from reference TRBV15 and TRBJ2-1, the complete variable domain is DAMVIQNPRYQVTQFGKPVTLSCSQTLNHNVMYWYQQKSSQAPKLLFHYYDKDFNNEADTPDNFQSRRPNTSFCFLDIRSPGLGDTAMYLCATSSKRQTYNEQFFGPGTRLTVL.

The chain's CDR3 is CASSLTGGMNTEAFF. CDR3 nucleotides: TGTGCCAGCAGCCTAACAGGGGGGATGAACACTGAAGCTTTCTTT. This chain joins TRBV11-3 and TRBJ1-1, with 8 bases aligning to TRBD1. The CDR3 is 15 residues long. V was clipped by 5 bases and J by 0 bases; unmatched bases: 5. CDR1 is SGHNT and CDR2 is YENEEA in the germline V gene. The complete variable domain, with remaining parts taken from reference TRBV11-3 and TRBJ1-1, reads EAGVVQSPRYKIIEKKQPVAFWCNPISGHNTLYWYLQNLGQGPELLIRYENEEAVDDSQLPKDRFSAERLKGVDSTLKIQPAELGDSAVYLCASSLTGGMNTEAFFGQGTRLTVV.

The V and J genes are TRBV7-2 and TRBJ1-1; no reliable D call. Trimming shortened V by 2 bases and J by 2 bases, and 6 bases separated the two germline ends. The CDR3 loop spans 13 amino acids. Germline values: CDR1 SGHTA, CDR2 FQGNSA. CDR3 nucleotide sequence: TGTGCCAGCAGCTTATACGGTAACACTGAAGCTTTCTTT. This codes for CASSLYGNTEAFF.

This sequence joins TRBV7-8 and TRBJ2-1; no definite D call. CDR1 is SGHVS, CDR2 FQNEAQ, per germline. The CDR3 runs 13 residues. The V end was cut by 7 bases, the J end by 7 bases, with 14 bases between. CDR3 in DNA: TGTGCCAGCAACCTATCACCCGGTAATGAGCAGTTCTTC. The encoded protein is CASNLSPGNEQFF.

V is TRBV6-6 and J is TRBJ2-3, with D perhaps matching TRBD1 (5 bases). V was cut by 11 bases and J by 4 bases, with 16 bases left in between. Germline V gene sequence: CDR1 MNHNY, CDR2 SVGAGI (reference sequence). CDR3 size: 13 residues. Here the CDR3 DNA reads TGTGCCGGGGCAGGTAGACCGGCAGATACGCAGTATTTT. Translating it yields CAGAGRPADTQYF.

This clone is a singleton in its sample. The CDR3 reads CASSYRDSQYSPLHF. The CDR3 coding sequence is TGTGCCAGCAGTTATCGGGACAGCCAATATTCACCCCTCCACTTT. This chain connects TRBV6-2 or TRBV6-3 to TRBJ1-6; TRBD1 matches at 7 bases. The CDR3 covers 15 residues. With 3 bases clipped from V and 8 bases from J, the junction kept 7 bases outside the gene matches. CDR1 and CDR2 (germline): MNHEY, SVGEGT.

This chain joins TRBV6-2 or TRBV6-3 and TRBJ2-5, with TRBD2 identical over 12 bases. CDR1 is MNHEY and CDR2 is SVGEGT in the germline V gene. Trimming removed 4 bases from V and 5 bases from J; junction bases left unmatched: 17. CDR3 size: 19 residues. The DNA of the CDR3 is TGTGCCAGCAGTTCAGGACTAGCGGGGCCCGAAAAGTTGCCGGAGACCCAGTACTTC. It is translated as CASSSGLAGPEKLPETQYF.

The V and J genes are TRBV9 and TRBJ2-1, with TRBD2 identical over 8 bases. The CDR3 spans 16 residues. Germline V CDR1 and CDR2: SGDLS, YYNGEE. J was trimmed by 8 bases and V by 0 bases; bases with no gene match: 10. The DNA for the CDR3 is TGTGCCAGCAGCGTAGATGGTGGGACTAGAGTCGATGAGCAGTTCTTC. Its protein is CASSVDGGTRVDEQFF.

There are a few counts of this clone. The chain couples TRBV21-1 to TRBJ1-2; the D call TRBD1 from the table was never checked on the DNA. TRBV21-1 is a recognized pseudogene. The CDR3 loop spans 16 amino acids. The DNA for the CDR3 is TGTGCCAGCAGCACCCGCCGACAGTACTCTAACTATGGCTACACCTTC. Residues: CASSTRRQYSNYGYTF.

This clone was recorded only once. The genes are TRBV7-5 and TRBJ2-2; TRBD1 is the table's D call, not checked against the DNA. TRBV7-5 is described as a pseudogene. This CDR3 has 11 residues. CDR3 protein: CVRSFIGELFF. Written as DNA, the CDR3 is TGTGTCAGAAGCTTCATCGGGGAGCTGTTTTTT.

The rearrangement joins TRBV5-1 to TRBJ1-1; the match to TRBD1 covers 7 bases. CDR1 is SGHRS, CDR2 YFSETQ, per germline. The CDR3 is 14 residues long. The J segment lost 1 base and the V segment lost 4 bases, leaving 4 bases of the junction unmatched. This CDR3 is CASSPGTANTEAFF. The CDR3 DNA sequence: TGCGCCAGCAGCCCTGGGACAGCGAACACTGAAGCTTTCTTT.

CDR3 residues: CASSPPGQGYYGYTF. The CDR3, as DNA: TGTGCCAGCAGTCCCCCGGGACAGGGTTACTATGGCTACACCTTC. The chain carries TRBV6-5 and TRBJ1-2; 9 bases align to TRBD1. Germline CDR1 reads MNHEY; CDR2 reads SVGAGI. Trimming at V came to 5 bases and at J to 3 bases, leaving 7 bases not matched to a gene. The CDR3 loop spans 15 amino acids.

The V call is TRBV6-5, the J call TRBJ1-6; D is uncertain. The V gene lost 1 base and the J gene lost 7 bases, with 5 bases spanning the gap. This CDR3 has 13 amino acids. Germline lookup yields CDR1 MNHEY and CDR2 SVGAGI. The CDR3 bases are TGTGCCAGCAGTTACTTGGGGAATTCACCCCTCCACTTT. It is translated as CASSYLGNSPLHF.

The chain joins TRBV28 to TRBJ1-5; D unclear. Looked up from germline, CDR1 is MDHEN and CDR2 is SYDVKM. The ends were cut back, 7 bases at V and 7 bases at J, with 8 bases in the middle. This CDR3 is 11 amino acids long. The CDR3 reads CASNSYQPQHF. In nucleotides, the CDR3 is TGTGCCAGCAATTCGTACCAGCCCCAGCATTTT.

The chain links TRBV5-5 to TRBJ2-1, with a possible D match to TRBD2 (7 bases). Germline loops: CDR1 SGHKS, CDR2 YYEKEE (reference sequence). This CDR3 comprises 14 residues. V dropped 6 bases and J dropped 8 bases, with 18 bases sitting between them. CDR3 DNA: TGTGCCAGCACCTCGATCCGGGGGGCCTATGAGCAGTTCTTC. Translating gives CASTSIRGAYEQFF.

The chain carries TRBV29-1 and TRBJ2-3; 7 positions match TRBD2. V lost 6 bases and J lost 4; bases outside the gene matches: 10. CDR1 and CDR2 from the germline V gene are SQVTM and ANQGSEA. This CDR3 is built from 14 residues. CDR3 amino acids: CSVSSGGYADTQYF. The CDR3, as DNA: TGCAGCGTGTCCTCCGGGGGGTACGCAGATACGCAGTATTTT.

The chain couples TRBV7-6 to TRBJ2-2; 12 bases match TRBD1. Germline trimming cut 2 bases from V and 8 bases from J; bases unmatched to any gene: 6. The CDR3 has 16 residues. CDR1 SGHVS and CDR2 FNYEAQ come from the germline V gene. The CDR3 reads CASSLIAGQGAGELFF. In nucleotides, the CDR3 is TGTGCCAGCAGCTTAATTGCGGGACAGGGGGCTGGGGAGCTGTTTTTT.

The J gene is TRBJ2-2, the V gene TRBV27, with 9 bases matching TRBD2. The CDR3 has 17 residues. V shed 2 bases, J shed 0 bases, and the junction held 4 bases outside the gene matches. From germline, CDR1 is MNHEY and CDR2 SMNVEV (reference sequence). For the CDR3, the DNA is TGTGCCAGCAGTTTACGCGGGAGGGCCACGAACACCGGGGAGCTGTTTTTT. Encoded protein: CASSLRGRATNTGELFF.